This T cell receptor beta chain derives from a study of control samples from healthy donors and cancer patients. Libraries were prepared by immunoSEQ multiplex PCR; TCRdb keeps only in-frame clonotypes and omits some of them. This repertoire shows around 99,000 clones, roughly 91% found once; its top ten account for roughly a sixth. This clone was observed a handful of times. From germline, CDR1 is SGDLS and CDR2 YYNGEE. The CDR3 loop spans 15 amino acids. The ends were cut back, 0 bases at V and 9 bases at J, with 13 bases in the middle. Material for sequencing was blood. The chain links TRBV9 to TRBJ1-6; D gene uncertain. This TCR was sampled from a woman in her forties or fifties in good health. The CDR3 spells CASSVGAHTFSPLHF. CDR3 nucleotide sequence: TGTGCCAGCAGCGTAGGGGCACATACCTTTTCACCCCTCCACTTT.